The table lists the clone carrying this T cell receptor (beta chain) with a few counts. Its matching antigen is unknown. TCRdb recomputed calls from the reads with MiXCR, one row per CDR3 protein. The sample yields some 940,000 distinct CDR3 sequences, approximately 31% seen once. This specimen belongs to a study of T cell repertoires in cytomegalovirus infection. Across the study: Shared public TCR beta signatures pointed to both CMV infection and a matching HLA type. Study observations and caveats: HLA-C-restricted CMV-specific TCR beta clonotypes prevailed in the ex vivo response. Accumulated public TCR beta family frequency recognized individuals carrying CMV together with the relevant HLA.

The TCR was taken from a human donor in good health (CMV status not recorded). Some clones in this sample may be carry-over from other donors' samples. The starting material was cultured CD8+ T cells from PBMCs, obtained from culture after CMV antigen stimulation.

CDR3 amino acids: CASSQGLSGGKNGYTF. The CDR3 DNA reads TGTGCCAGCAGCCAAGGGCTTAGCGGGGGAAAGAATGGCTACACCTTC. This chain connects TRBV4-2 to TRBJ1-2; possibly TRBD1 for D (5 bases). V lost 1 base and J lost 6, with 18 bases in between. The CDR3 runs 16 residues. Germline lookup yields CDR1 LGHNA and CDR2 YNFKEQ.